The 15 T cell receptor beta chains listed next were all sequenced from one sample in a study of T cell responses to AZD1222 COVID-19 vaccine. TCRdb's copy holds only in-frame clones and misses some; the assay was immunoSEQ multiplex PCR. The sample contains roughly 100,000 clones, around 83% of which appear only once. Sequenced material: peripheral blood, taken on day 0 of AZD1222 vaccination. These receptors were obtained from an adult in good health.

V usage is TRBV5-1 and J usage is TRBJ2-5; 7 nucleotides align to TRBD1. The CDR3 loop spans 16 amino acids. From germline, CDR1 is SGHRS and CDR2 YFSETQ. The V segment lost 0 bases and the J segment 2 bases; nucleotides outside the gene matches: 7. CDR3 bases: TGCGCCAGCAGCTTGGGACAGGGAATAGGGCAAGAGACCCAGTACTTC. Its translation: CASSLGQGIGQETQYF.

The gene calls are TRBV7-2 and TRBJ1-5, with no clear D. Deletions cut 2 bases from V and 1 base from J, with 9 bases between. The germline V gene has CDR1 SGHTA and CDR2 FQGNSA. This CDR3 is built from 15 residues. The DNA for the CDR3 is TGTGCCAGCAGCTTAAGGTGGGGAAGCAATCAGCCCCAGCATTTT. It translates to CASSLRWGSNQPQHF. Filled out from reference TRBV7-2 and TRBJ1-5, the complete variable domain reads GAGVSQSPSNKVTEKGKDVELRCDPISGHTALYWYRQSLGQGLEFLIYFQGNSAPDKSGLPSDRFSAERTGGSVSTLTIQRTQQEDSAVYLCASSLRWGSNQPQHFGDGTRLSIL.

The V and J genes are TRBV30 and TRBJ2-1, with TRBD2 identical over 9 bases. The CDR3 extends over 13 amino acids. V lost 8 bases to trimming and J lost 8 bases; unmatched junction nucleotides: 10. Looked up from germline, CDR1 is GTSNPN and CDR2 is SVGIG (reference sequence). This chain's CDR3 is CAGKGLAYHEQFF. CDR3 DNA sequence: TGTGCCGGGAAGGGACTAGCTTACCATGAGCAGTTCTTC.

This clone was seen ten or more times. The chain has TRBV28 and TRBJ2-5; TRBD2 matches at 7 bases. Germline CDR1 MDHEN, CDR2 SYDVKM. The CDR3 has 15 amino acids. V was clipped by 8 bases and J by 0 bases; unmatched bases: 9. CDR3 protein: CASQGGRMYQETQYF. The CDR3 nucleotides read TGTGCCAGCCAGGGAGGGCGGATGTACCAAGAGACCCAGTACTTC.

The genes are TRBV12-3 or TRBV12-4 and TRBJ1-5; D uncertain. This CDR3 has 13 amino acids. The V gene lost 9 bases and the J gene lost 11 bases, with 20 bases spanning the gap. CDR3 loop: CASSPSQILSQHF. The CDR3 DNA reads TGTGCCAGTTCCCCGAGCCAAATTTTGTCCCAGCATTTT.

The V call is TRBV6-6, the J call TRBJ1-1, with D maybe TRBD1 (5 bases). V lost 7 bases, J lost 5 bases, and 14 bases lay in between. Germline V gene sequence: CDR1 MNHNY, CDR2 SVGAGI (reference sequence). The length of the CDR3 is 13 residues. This chain's CDR3 is CASIQTWGTEAFF. CDR3 bases: TGTGCCAGCATCCAGACCTGGGGGACTGAAGCTTTCTTT.

CDR3 in DNA: TGTGCCAGCAGCCCCCGGGGGGATCCCCAGCATTTT. Its protein is CASSPRGDPQHF. The rearrangement uses TRBV7-9 and TRBJ1-5; TRBD1 is a possible D gene (5 bases). Germline CDR1 SEHNR, CDR2 FQNEAQ (reference sequence). V lost 5 bases and J 10 bases, leaving 12 bases between the germline ends. The CDR3 sequence is 12 residues long. The whole variable domain, filled in from reference TRBV7-9 and TRBJ1-5, reads DTGVSQNPRHKITKRGQNVTFRCDPISEHNRLYWYRQTLGQGPEFLTYFQNEAQLEKSRLLSDRFSAERPKGSFSTLEIQRTEQGDSAMYLCASSPRGDPQHFGDGTRLSIL.

The CDR3 region is CASSLAQRVAEQFF. DNA for the CDR3: TGTGCCAGCAGCTTAGCCCAGAGGGTGGCTGAGCAGTTCTTC. The gene calls are TRBV7-2 and TRBJ2-1; a possible D gene is TRBD2 (5 bases). The germline V gene has CDR1 SGHTA and CDR2 FQGNSA. This CDR3 has 14 amino acids. V was clipped by 0 bases and J by 9 bases, with 12 bases between them. The variable domain in full, completed from reference TRBV7-2 and TRBJ2-1, reads GAGVSQSPSNKVTEKGKDVELRCDPISGHTALYWYRQSLGQGLEFLIYFQGNSAPDKSGLPSDRFSAERTGGSVSTLTIQRTQQEDSAVYLCASSLAQRVAEQFFGPGTRLTVL.

The table lists this clone with a few counts. V gene TRBV4-2 combines with J gene TRBJ1-5; D gene ambiguous. The CDR3 is made up of 13 amino acids. V was shortened by 1 base and J by 2 bases, with 3 bases between the two germline ends. Germline CDR1 LGHNA, CDR2 YNFKEQ. The CDR3 protein is CASSQAGNQPQHF. The CDR3 DNA reads TGTGCCAGCAGCCAAGCAGGCAATCAGCCCCAGCATTTT.

This clone was counted a few times. The rearrangement joins TRBV6-5 to TRBJ1-2, with a weak D call TRBD1 (5 bases). Trimming left V 5 bases short and J 3 bases short, with 10 bases between. There are 13 residues in the CDR3. CDR1 MNHEY and CDR2 SVGAGI come from the germline V gene. The CDR3 here is CASSRGADYGYTF. In nucleotides, the CDR3 is TGTGCCAGCAGTAGGGGAGCGGACTATGGCTACACCTTC.

Concerning this clone itself: The same CDR3 can be traced to other DNA sequences in this sample. The CDR3 is CASSPGGTEAFF. CDR3 sequence (DNA): TGTGCCAGCAGTCCAGGGGGCACTGAAGCTTTCTTT. The chain couples TRBV12-3 or TRBV12-4 to TRBJ1-1, with 7 positions matching TRBD1. The J segment lost 4 bases and the V segment lost 5 bases, leaving 1 base of the junction unmatched. This CDR3 has 12 residues.

The chain carries TRBV27 and TRBJ1-2; the match to TRBD1 covers 11 bases. Germline assignment: CDR1 MNHEY and CDR2 SMNVEV (reference sequence). The CDR3 covers 13 residues. J lost 7 bases, V lost 5 bases, and 3 bases had no gene match. In nucleotides, the CDR3 is TGTGCCAGCAGTCCTGGACAGGGGGCTGGCTACACCTTC. Its protein product is CASSPGQGAGYTF.

V gene TRBV30 combines with J gene TRBJ1-2, with D possibly being TRBD1 (5 bases). This CDR3 is built from 14 residues. Trimming took off 2 bases at V and 2 bases at J, with 12 bases between the two ends. Germline-derived CDR1 and CDR2 are GTSNPN and SVGIG (reference sequence). The CDR3 spells CAWSPGRANYGYTF. CDR3 nucleotides: TGTGCCTGGAGTCCCGGCAGGGCGAACTATGGCTACACCTTC.

The genes are TRBV12-5 and TRBJ2-5; a weak D match, TRBD1 (5 bases). V was shortened by 2 bases and J by 5 bases, with 9 bases between the two germline ends. The CDR3 contains 13 residues. CDR1 and CDR2 from the germline V gene are LGHNT and FRNRAP. CDR3 amino acids: CASGLSGMETQYF. In DNA form, the CDR3 reads TGTGCTAGTGGTTTGTCAGGGATGGAGACCCAGTACTTC. Using reference TRBV12-5 and TRBJ2-5 for the parts outside the CDR3, the full variable domain is DARVTQTPRHKVTEMGQEVTMRCQPILGHNTVFWYRQTMMQGLELLAYFRNRAPLDDSGMPKDRFSAEMPDATLATLKIQPSEPRDSAVYFCASGLSGMETQYFGPGTRLLVL.

The chain has TRBV7-8 and TRBJ2-7; D is possibly TRBD1 or TRBD2 (5 bases each). The CDR3 loop spans 15 amino acids. The germline CDR1 and CDR2 sequences are SGHVS and FQNEAQ. The V gene lost 3 bases and the J gene lost 2 bases, with 14 bases spanning the gap. CDR3 region: CASSLRGQGTYEQYF. Written as DNA, the CDR3 is TGTGCCAGCAGCTTGAGGGGTCAGGGAACCTACGAGCAGTACTTC.